The T cell receptor (beta chain) described here comes from a study of shared clonotypes between healthy human individuals. Study details: With ages of 18 to 49, the donors were two women and three men. Study-wide results and caveats: Approximately 5% was the fraction of naive CD4 clonotypes found shared across a few donors.

The CDR3 length is 13 residues. Germline V CDR1 and CDR2: SGHRS, YFSETQ. V lost 0 bases and J lost 3, with 6 bases in between. Profiled with immunoSEQ multiplex PCR; TCRdb holds only in-frame clones, not every one. The sample holds approximately 2,000,000 clones, around 93% seen once. The investigators split CD4+ cells into a CD45RA+ naive subset and a CD45RA-negative memory subset. As concerns this clone: Its target is unknown. The sample has other DNA sequences that encode this CDR3 too.

V is TRBV5-1 and J is TRBJ1-1; no firm D call. Material for sequencing was naive CD4+ T cells from PBMCs. The subset: CD45RA+ positively selected. The receptor comes from a man between 18 and 35 years old in good health. Some clones in this sample may be carry-over from other donors' samples. The CDR3 region is CASSLVSDTEAFF. CDR3 DNA: TGCGCCAGCAGCTTGGTATCGGACACTGAAGCTTTCTTT.